The rows below give T cell receptor beta chains drawn from one sample of a study of graft-versus-host responses after intestinal transplantation. Clones were sequenced by immunoSEQ multiplex PCR, and TCRdb holds only the in-frame ones, with some missing. Here the sample spans under 20,000 clones, approximately 86% being singletons. The specimen was bone marrow, collected roughly 130 days after transplant. The receptors originated from a human patient who received an intestinal transplant, so some T cells may come from the graft donor. CDR3s leave out the opening cysteine and the closing phenylalanine or tryptophan. The order of the fields is J gene, clone size, V gene, CDR3 protein. The size of a clone is reported for some rows only, either as once, few or many, or as a class for expanded clones.

>TRBJ1-4|-|TRBV5-5
ASSITPLATNEKLF
>TRBJ2-7|-|TRBV11-2
ASNPIAGVYEQY
>TRBJ2-2|once|TRBV28
ASRTGLAGSQPGGELF
>TRBJ2-7|few|TRBV7-6
ASSPSGSAYEQY
>TRBJ1-1|-|TRBV19
ASSMVGGVGTEAF
>TRBJ2-6|-|TRBV14
ASSPPSLSSGANVLT
>TRBJ1-5|-|TRBV28
ASSSGGGRWPQH
>TRBJ2-1|-|TRBV5-6
ASKTGGGTGAF
>TRBJ2-1|few|TRBV6-4
ASSRLAGGDEQF
>TRBJ2-4|-|TRBV28
ASSLPGQADNIQY
>TRBJ2-1|-|TRBV2
ASTWTGIRNEQF
>TRBJ2-1|once|TRBV9
ASSVSSGRANEQF
>TRBJ2-1|-|TRBV4-2
ASSHHASGRGYNEQF
>TRBJ2-3|-|TRBV2
ASPGGTDTQY
>TRBJ2-7|once|TRBV27
ASSLTRETGQY
>TRBJ2-5|-|TRBV7-9
ASSFVLRETQY
>TRBJ1-2|-|TRBV5-1
ASSSQTNNYGYT
>TRBJ1-4|-|TRBV5-7
ASSSVGGTLEKLF
>TRBJ2-1|-|TRBV7-3
ASSSGLPGDEQF
>TRBJ2-3|-|TRBV7-9
ASSPRTQGYTDTQY
>TRBJ2-2|few|TRBV6-4
ASSDGTSTGELF
>TRBJ1-1|-|TRBV5-8
ASSVGPSRTKNTEAF
>TRBJ2-1|-|TRBV27
ASSLSGGYNEQF
>TRBJ2-5|-|TRBV5-6
ASNAKTGKETQY
>TRBJ2-7|-|TRBV19
ASSKGRYYEQY
>TRBJ2-5|-|TRBV19
ASKGGRGRETQY
>TRBJ1-4|-|TRBV4-1
ASSQGTNEKLF
>TRBJ1-2|-|TRBV6-1
AGHTGSAGYT
>TRBJ2-1|once|TRBV19
ASSMGGSSYNEQF
>TRBJ2-3|-|TRBV10-3
AISVGGQRTDTQY
>TRBJ2-5|-|TRBV14
ASSQVNSSHVDAKGTQY
>TRBJ2-1|-|TRBV5-1
ASSLGQSDEQF
>TRBJ2-7|once|TRBV6-6
ASSYGAGGQYEQY
>TRBJ2-1|few|TRBV7-9
ASTNQVAGYNEQF
>TRBJ1-1|-|TRBV27
ASSFGVPNTEAF
>TRBJ1-3|-|TRBV6-6
ASSSIPGTRNTIY
>TRBJ2-3|-|TRBV19
ASSTDGPAAGVWTDTQY
>TRBJ2-1|once|TRBV27
ASSSLAGGPFDEQF
>TRBJ2-2|-|TRBV13
ASRGTGYGELF
>TRBJ2-7|-|TRBV29-1
SVAGGSSYEQY
>TRBJ2-5|-|TRBV5-1
ASSLDTVQETQY
>TRBJ2-5|-|TRBV7-9
ASSFTGQETQY
>TRBJ1-2|-|TRBV6-1
ASREVSGWVRGYT
>TRBJ1-5|-|TRBV2
ASSESVDRWDQPQH
>TRBJ2-1|-|TRBV6-4
ASSETGVADEQF
>TRBJ1-5|-|TRBV10-3
AISEPSGDSTGPQH
>TRBJ2-2|-|TRBV27
ASSLGQGRTGELF
>TRBJ2-1|-|TRBV10-2
ASSLGLAGGPEQF
>TRBJ2-7|-|TRBV5-1
ASSYSGATYEQY
>TRBJ2-3|-|TRBV12-5
ASGLGYVGQQDTQY